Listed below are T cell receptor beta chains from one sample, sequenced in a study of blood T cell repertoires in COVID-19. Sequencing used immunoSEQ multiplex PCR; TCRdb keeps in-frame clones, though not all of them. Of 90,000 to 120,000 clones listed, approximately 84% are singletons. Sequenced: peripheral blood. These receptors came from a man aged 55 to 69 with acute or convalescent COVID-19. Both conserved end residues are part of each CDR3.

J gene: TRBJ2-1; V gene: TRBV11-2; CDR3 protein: CASSLWQGNFNEQFF
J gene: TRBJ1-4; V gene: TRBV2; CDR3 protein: CASSLTGNNEKLFF
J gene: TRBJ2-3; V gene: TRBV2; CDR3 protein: CASSEAWASTDTQYF
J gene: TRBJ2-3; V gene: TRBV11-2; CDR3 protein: CASSSNTQYF
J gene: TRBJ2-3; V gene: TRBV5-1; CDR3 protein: CASSFTGTSGADTQYF
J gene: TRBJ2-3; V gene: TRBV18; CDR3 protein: CASSPRTSGNTDTQYF
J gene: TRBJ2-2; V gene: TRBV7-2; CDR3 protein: CASSPANTGELFF
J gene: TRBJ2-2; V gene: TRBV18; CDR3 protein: CASSPPGAGGTGELFF
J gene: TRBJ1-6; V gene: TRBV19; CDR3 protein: CASSLEDRPKYNSPLHF
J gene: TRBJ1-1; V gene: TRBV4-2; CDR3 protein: CASSQDLSTNTEAFF
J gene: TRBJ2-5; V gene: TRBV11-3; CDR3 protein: CASSQGTGPVETQYF
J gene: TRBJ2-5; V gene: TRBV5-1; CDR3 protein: CASSRDRGRETQYF
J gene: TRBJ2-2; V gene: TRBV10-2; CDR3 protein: CASSDGGGRSTGELFF
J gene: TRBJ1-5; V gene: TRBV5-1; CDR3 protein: CASTRTGPNQPQHF
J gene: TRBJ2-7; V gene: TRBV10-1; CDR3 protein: CASSAMRGSYEQYF
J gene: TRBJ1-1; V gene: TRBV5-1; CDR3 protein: CASSGQGAGNTEAFF
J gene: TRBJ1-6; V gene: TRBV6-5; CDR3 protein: CASTGRGRSPLHF
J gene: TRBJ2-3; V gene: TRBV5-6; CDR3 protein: CASSPTSSDTQYF
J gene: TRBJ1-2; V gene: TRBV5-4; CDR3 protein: CASSIRRGAYGYTF
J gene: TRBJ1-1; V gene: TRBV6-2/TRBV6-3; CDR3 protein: CASSIQQGSTEAFF
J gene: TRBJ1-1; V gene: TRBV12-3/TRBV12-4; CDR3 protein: CASSSGSRTEAFF
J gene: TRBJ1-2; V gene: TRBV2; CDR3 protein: CASSEARGTRRGGYTF
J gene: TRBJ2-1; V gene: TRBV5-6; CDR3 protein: CASSLARLAGMNEQFF
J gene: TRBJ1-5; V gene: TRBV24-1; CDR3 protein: CATTSEGNQPQHF
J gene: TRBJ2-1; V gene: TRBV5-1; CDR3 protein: CASSLGTPMGEQFF
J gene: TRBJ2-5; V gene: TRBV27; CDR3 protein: CASSSYQETQYF
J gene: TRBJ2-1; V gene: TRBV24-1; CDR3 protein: CATSDLASGGYNEQFF
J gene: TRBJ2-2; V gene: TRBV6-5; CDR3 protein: CASNGLVYTGELFF
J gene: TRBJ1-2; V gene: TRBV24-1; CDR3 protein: CATSDPRAEETNYGYTF
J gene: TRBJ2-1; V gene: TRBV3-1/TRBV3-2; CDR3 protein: CASRALEGPGNEQFF
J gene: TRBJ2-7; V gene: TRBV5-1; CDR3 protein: CASSLATGGYEQYF
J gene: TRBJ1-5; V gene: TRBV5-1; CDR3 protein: CASSLQGADGQPQHF
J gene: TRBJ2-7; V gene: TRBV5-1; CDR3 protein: CASSIQGSYEQYF
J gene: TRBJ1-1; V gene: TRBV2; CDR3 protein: CASSDQGNGEAFF
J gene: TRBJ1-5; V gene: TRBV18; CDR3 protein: CASSQGVNQPQHF
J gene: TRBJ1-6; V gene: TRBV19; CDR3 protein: CASRPVGQENSPLHF
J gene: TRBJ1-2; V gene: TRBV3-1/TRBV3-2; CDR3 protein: CASSQGGQGRSGYTF
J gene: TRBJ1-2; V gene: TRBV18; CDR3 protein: CASSPEHGYGYTF
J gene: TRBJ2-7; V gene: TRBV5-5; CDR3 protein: CASSFTGASYEQYF
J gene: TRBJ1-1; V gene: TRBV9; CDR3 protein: CASRATLAGTNPRDTEAFF
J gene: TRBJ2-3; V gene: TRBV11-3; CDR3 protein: CASSLEGWSGRADTQYF
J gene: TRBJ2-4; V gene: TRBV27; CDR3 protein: CASSGQLNIQYF
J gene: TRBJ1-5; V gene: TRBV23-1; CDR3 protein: CASSQSGDRNQPQHF
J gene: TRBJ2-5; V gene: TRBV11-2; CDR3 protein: CASSSLLSGRERETQYF
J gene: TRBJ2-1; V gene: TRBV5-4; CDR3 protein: CASSRGGDSYNEQFF
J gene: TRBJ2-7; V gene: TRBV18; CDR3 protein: CASSPPRARYEQYF
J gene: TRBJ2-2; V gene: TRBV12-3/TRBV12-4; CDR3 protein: CASSPIAGELFF
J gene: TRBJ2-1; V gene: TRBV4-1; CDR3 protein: CASLSGTSFPNEQFF
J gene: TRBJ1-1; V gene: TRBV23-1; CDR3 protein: CASSHRGGQPNTEAFF
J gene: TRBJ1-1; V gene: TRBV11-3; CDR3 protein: CASSFLYLNTEAFF
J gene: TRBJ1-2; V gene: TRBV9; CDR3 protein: CASSGGRHGYTF
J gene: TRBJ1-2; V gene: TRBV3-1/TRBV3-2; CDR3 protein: CASSQSGQGGGYTF
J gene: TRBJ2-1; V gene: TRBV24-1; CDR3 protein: CATSETGQGGNEQFF
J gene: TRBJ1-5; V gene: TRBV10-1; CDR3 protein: CTSSDRGVDQPQHF
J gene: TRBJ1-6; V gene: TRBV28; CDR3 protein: CASSLSSYNSPLHF
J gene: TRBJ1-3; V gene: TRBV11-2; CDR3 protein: CASSLAGSGNTIYF
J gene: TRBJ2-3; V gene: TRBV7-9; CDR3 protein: CASSPPYRVSIDTQYF